This T cell receptor beta chain was profiled in a study of cytomegalovirus exposure and HLA in healthy donors. For this clone: Antigen unknown.

With 60 Vbeta and 13 Jbeta primers, the PCR was carried out. The repertoire was sequenced with immunoSEQ multiplex PCR; TCRdb's copy has only in-frame clones and lacks some. The sample lists 85,000 to 130,000 clones; more than 75% were seen once. The CDR3 has 14 residues. CDR1 LNHNV and CDR2 YYDKDF come from the germline V gene (reference sequence). Trimming at V came to 3 bases and at J to 7 bases, leaving 9 bases not matched to a gene. Study findings and constraints: Within an earlier analysis, most TCR beta V segments proved productive either about 90% or about 30% of the time. Sequencing likely caused a cluster of highly shared sequence variants.

The receptor comes from a woman between 50 and 59 years old in good health and CMV-seropositive. The chain employs TRBV15 and TRBJ2-7; 7 bases match TRBD2. The sequencing input was PBMCs. CDR3 in amino acids: CATSSDTSGGEQYF. As DNA, the CDR3 is TGTGCCACCAGCAGTGACACCTCGGGGGGTGAGCAGTACTTC.